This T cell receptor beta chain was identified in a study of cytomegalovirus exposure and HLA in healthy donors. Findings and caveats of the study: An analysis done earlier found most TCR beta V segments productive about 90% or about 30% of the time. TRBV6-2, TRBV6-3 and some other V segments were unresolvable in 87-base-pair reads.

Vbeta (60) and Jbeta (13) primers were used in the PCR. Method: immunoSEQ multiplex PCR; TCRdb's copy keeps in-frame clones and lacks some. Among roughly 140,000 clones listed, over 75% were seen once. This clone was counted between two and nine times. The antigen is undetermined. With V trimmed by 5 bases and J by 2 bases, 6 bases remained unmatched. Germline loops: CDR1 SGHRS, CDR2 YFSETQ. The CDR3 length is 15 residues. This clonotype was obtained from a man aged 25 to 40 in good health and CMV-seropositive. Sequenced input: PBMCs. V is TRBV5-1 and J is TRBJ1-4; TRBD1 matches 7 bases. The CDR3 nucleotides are TGCGCCAGCAGTACCCAGGGGGGTACTAATGAAAAACTGTTTTTT. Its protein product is CASSTQGGTNEKLFF.